This TCR beta chain emerged from a study of radiotherapy plus CTLA-4 blockade in lung cancer. In the study overall: Of all patients, around 18% responded objectively and roughly 31% showed disease control. General study points: In blood, tumor-derived TCR clones expanded after radiotherapy plus ipilimumab.

Germline values: CDR1 SNHLY, CDR2 FYNNEI. The CDR3 has 12 amino acids. The V gene end was trimmed by 4 bases and the J gene end by 14 bases; junction bases not matched to a gene: 8. In regard to this clone: Its antigen is unknown.

Data came from immunoSEQ multiplex PCR; TCRdb stores just in-frame clones and leaves some out. In the table there are about 59,000 clones, roughly three quarters of which are singletons. This sample comprised peripheral blood, obtained from a patient treated with radiotherapy plus ipilimumab. The chain joins TRBV2 to TRBJ2-1; 7 bases map to TRBD1. This TCR derives from a human donor with non-small cell lung cancer who had a complete response to radiotherapy plus ipilimumab. The CDR3 DNA reads TGTGCCAGCAGTGCACAGGGGCTACGGGAGTTCTTC. Protein product: CASSAQGLREFF.